This T cell receptor beta chain was identified during a study of T-cell memory formation after mild COVID-19. Barcoded TCR alpha and TCR beta cDNA libraries with UMIs came from 5'RACE using constant-segment primers. TCRdb re-analysed the 5' RACE reads in MiXCR, keeping a single row per CDR3 protein. The sample records about 250,000 distinct CDR3 sequences, less than 20% being singletons. The CDR3 is 18 residues long. CDR1 SGHTA and CDR2 FQGNSA come from the germline V gene. Trimming took 5 bases from V and 5 from J; bases not matched to a gene: 15. Notes on the study in general: Pre-infection memory carried some responding clones, suggesting that cross-reactive memory joined. Clones that contracted from day 15 to 85 were balanced CD4/CD8, while later expanders leaned CD4+. Among clones peaking at day 37 in the second wave, SARS-CoV-2 specificity remained unconfirmed.

This clonotype was seen a few times. Antigen specificity is unknown. Sample: PBMCs or a T cell subset sorted from them (not recorded which). The chain is built from TRBV7-2 and TRBJ2-5; 12 bases map to TRBD2. This TCR came from a man aged 18 to 29 who had mild COVID-19 (a few samples of this study predate the infection). Cell type and time point are not known. The CDR3 spells CASSLSTLTSGGWETQYF. Written as DNA, the CDR3 is TGTGCCAGCAGCCTCTCTACCCTCACTAGCGGGGGGTGGGAGACCCAGTACTTC.